One and the same sample provided the 2 T cell receptor beta chains below, sequenced in a study of blood T cell repertoires in COVID-19. The repertoire was sequenced with immunoSEQ multiplex PCR; TCRdb's copy has only in-frame clones and lacks some. The sample has 150,000 to 200,000 clones, 92% seen once. Input material: peripheral blood. The receptors here all came from a man aged 30-40 years with COVID-19, enrolled during active disease.

The chain couples TRBV27 to TRBJ1-2; 10 positions agree with TRBD1. The CDR3 consists of 16 residues. The germline gives CDR1 MNHEY, CDR2 SMNVEV (reference sequence). V dropped 1 base and J dropped 2; count of bases not matched to a gene: 4. The DNA for the CDR3 is TGTGCCAGCAGTTTATTGACAGGGGGCCTCAACTATGGCTACACCTTC. The encoded protein is CASSLLTGGLNYGYTF.

J is TRBJ2-7 and V is TRBV15; 9 nucleotides line up with TRBD2. Germline loops: CDR1 LNHNV, CDR2 YYDKDF (reference sequence). The CDR3 covers 14 residues. V was clipped by 1 base and J by 3 bases; unmatched bases: 1. The CDR3 nucleotides read TGTGCCACCAGCAGAGGACTAGCGGACTACGAGCAGTACTTC. This codes for CATSRGLADYEQYF.